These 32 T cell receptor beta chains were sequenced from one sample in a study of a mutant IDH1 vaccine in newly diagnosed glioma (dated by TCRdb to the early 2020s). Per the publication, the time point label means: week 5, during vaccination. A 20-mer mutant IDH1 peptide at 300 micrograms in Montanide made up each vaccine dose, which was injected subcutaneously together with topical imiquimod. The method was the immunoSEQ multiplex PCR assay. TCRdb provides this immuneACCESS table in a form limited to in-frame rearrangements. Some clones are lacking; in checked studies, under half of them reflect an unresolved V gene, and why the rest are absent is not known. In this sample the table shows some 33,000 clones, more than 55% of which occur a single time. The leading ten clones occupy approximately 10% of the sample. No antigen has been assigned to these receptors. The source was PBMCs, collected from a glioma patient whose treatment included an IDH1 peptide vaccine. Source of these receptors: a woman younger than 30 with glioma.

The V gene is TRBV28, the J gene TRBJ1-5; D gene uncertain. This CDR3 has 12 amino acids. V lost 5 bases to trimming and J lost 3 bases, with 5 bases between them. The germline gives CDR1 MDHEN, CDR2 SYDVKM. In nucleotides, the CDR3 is TGTGCCAGCAGTGATTACAATCAGCCCCAGCATTTT. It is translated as CASSDYNQPQHF.

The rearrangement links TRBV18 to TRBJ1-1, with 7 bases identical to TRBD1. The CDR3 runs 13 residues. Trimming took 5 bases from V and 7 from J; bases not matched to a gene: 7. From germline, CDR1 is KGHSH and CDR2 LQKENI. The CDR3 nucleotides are TGTGCCAGCTCAACACAGGGGATTAATGAAGCTTTCTTT. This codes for CASSTQGINEAFF.

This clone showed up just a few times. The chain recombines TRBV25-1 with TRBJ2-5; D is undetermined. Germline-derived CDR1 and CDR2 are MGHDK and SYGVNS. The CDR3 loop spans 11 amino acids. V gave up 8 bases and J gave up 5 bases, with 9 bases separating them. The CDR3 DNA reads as TGTGCCAGCGGGTCCGGGGAGACCCAGTACTTC. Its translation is CASGSGETQYF.

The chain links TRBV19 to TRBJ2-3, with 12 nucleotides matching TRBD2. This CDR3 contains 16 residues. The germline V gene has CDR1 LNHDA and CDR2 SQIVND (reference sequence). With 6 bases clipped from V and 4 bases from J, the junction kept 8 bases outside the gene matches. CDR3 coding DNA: TGTGCCAGTAGAGACCCTAGCGGGGGGGCGGCAGATACGCAGTATTTT. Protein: CASRDPSGGAADTQYF.

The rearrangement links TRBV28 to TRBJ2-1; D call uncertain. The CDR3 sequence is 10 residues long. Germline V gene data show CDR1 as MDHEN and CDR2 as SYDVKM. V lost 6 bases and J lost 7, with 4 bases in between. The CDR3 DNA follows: TGTGCCAGCAGCCATAATGAGCAGTTCTTC. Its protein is CASSHNEQFF.

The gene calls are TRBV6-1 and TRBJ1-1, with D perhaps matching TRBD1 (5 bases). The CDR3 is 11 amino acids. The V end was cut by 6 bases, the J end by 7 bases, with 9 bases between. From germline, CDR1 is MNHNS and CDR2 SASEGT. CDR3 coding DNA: TGTGCCAGCAGACGGACATATGAAGCTTTCTTT. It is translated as CASRRTYEAFF.

CDR3 sequence: CASTTAANTGELFF. As DNA, the CDR3 is TGTGCCAGCACCACAGCCGCGAACACCGGGGAGCTGTTTTTT. The chain recombines TRBV28 with TRBJ2-2, with D uncertain. The CDR3 covers 14 residues. V lost 7 bases, J lost 0 bases, and 9 bases lay in between. Per the germline V gene, CDR1 is MDHEN and CDR2 is SYDVKM.

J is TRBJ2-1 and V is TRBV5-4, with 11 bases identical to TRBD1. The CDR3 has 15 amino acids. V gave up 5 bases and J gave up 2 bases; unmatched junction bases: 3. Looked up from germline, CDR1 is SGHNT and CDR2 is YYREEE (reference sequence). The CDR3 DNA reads TGTGCCAGCAGTCTGGGACAGGGGGCCTACAATGAGCAGTTCTTC. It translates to CASSLGQGAYNEQFF.

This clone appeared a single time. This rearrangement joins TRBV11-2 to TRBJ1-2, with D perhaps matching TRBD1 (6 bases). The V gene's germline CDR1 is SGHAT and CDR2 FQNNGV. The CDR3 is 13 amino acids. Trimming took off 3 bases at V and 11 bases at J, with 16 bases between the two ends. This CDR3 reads CASSFGGAGGYTF. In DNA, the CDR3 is TGTGCCAGCAGCTTTGGGGGGGCAGGCGGGTACACCTTC.

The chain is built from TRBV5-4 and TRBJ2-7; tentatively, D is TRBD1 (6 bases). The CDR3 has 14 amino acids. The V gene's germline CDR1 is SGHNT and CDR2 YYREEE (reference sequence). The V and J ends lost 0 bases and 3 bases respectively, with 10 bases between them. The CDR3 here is CASSLAGALYEQYF. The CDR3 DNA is TGTGCCAGCAGCTTGGCAGGGGCCCTCTACGAGCAGTACTTC.

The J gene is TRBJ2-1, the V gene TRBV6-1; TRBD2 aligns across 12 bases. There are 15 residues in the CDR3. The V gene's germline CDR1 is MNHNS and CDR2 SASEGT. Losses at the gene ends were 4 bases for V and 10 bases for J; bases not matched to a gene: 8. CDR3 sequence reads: CASSAMASGGDEQFF. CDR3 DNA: TGTGCCAGCAGTGCCATGGCTAGCGGGGGGGACGAGCAGTTCTTC.

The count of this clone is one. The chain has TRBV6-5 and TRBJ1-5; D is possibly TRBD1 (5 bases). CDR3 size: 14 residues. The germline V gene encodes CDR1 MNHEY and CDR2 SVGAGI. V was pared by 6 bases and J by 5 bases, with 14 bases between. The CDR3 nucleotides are TGTGCCAGCAGACCTCAGGGACTTCATCAGCCCCAGCATTTT. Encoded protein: CASRPQGLHQPQHF.

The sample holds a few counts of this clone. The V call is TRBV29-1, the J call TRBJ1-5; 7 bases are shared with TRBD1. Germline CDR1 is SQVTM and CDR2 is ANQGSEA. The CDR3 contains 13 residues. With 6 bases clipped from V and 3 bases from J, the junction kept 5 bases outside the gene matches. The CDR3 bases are TGCAGCGTCTCCGGGACAGTCAATCAGCCCCAGCATTTT. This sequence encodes CSVSGTVNQPQHF.

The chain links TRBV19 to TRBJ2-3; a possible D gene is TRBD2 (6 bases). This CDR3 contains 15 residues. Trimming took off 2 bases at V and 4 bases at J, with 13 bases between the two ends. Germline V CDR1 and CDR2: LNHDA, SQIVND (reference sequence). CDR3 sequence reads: CASSIILASPDTQYF. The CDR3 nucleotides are TGTGCCAGTAGTATAATTCTAGCGAGTCCAGATACGCAGTATTTT.

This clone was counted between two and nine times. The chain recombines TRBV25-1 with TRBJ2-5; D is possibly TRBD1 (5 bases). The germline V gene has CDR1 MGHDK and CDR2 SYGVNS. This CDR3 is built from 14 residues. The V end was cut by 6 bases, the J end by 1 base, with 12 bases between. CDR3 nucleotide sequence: TGTGCCAGCAGCCCCAACAGGCCCCAAGAGACCCAGTACTTC. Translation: CASSPNRPQETQYF.

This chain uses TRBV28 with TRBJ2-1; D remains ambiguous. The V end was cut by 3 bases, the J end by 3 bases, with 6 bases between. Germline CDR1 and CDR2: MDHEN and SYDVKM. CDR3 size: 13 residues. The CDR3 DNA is TGTGCCAGCAGTTTGAGCCTCTACAATGAGCAGTTCTTC. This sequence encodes CASSLSLYNEQFF.

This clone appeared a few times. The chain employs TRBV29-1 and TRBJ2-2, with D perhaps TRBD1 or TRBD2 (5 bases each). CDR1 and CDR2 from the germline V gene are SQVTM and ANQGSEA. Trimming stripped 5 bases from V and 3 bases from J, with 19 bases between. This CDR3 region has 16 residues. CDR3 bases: TGCAGCGTTCGGGACGTAGATAAGAGTCACACCGGGGAGCTGTTTTTT. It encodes CSVRDVDKSHTGELFF.

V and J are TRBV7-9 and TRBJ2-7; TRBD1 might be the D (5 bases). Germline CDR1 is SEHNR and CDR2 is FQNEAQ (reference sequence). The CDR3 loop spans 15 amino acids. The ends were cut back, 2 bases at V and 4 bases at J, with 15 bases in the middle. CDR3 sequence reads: CASSLWSQGAYEQYF. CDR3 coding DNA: TGTGCCAGCAGCTTATGGTCCCAGGGTGCTTACGAGCAGTACTTC.

The CDR3 DNA reads TGTGCCAGCAGTTACGCTAGCGGGGGGATCTACGAGCAGTACTTC. Amino acid sequence: CASSYASGGIYEQYF. The chain is built from TRBV6-5 and TRBJ2-7, with 11 bases identical to TRBD2. Germline trimming cut 2 bases from V and 3 bases from J; bases unmatched to any gene: 3. The length of the CDR3 is 15 residues. Germline CDR1 MNHEY, CDR2 SVGAGI.

CDR3 sequence: CASSRDYYEQYF. CDR3 DNA sequence: TGTGCCTCTTCCCGTGACTACTACGAGCAGTACTTC. This sequence joins TRBV19 and TRBJ2-7; TRBD2 is a possible D gene (5 bases). V was clipped by 11 bases and J by 3 bases, with 14 bases between them. The CDR3 covers 12 residues. Per the germline V gene, CDR1 is LNHDA and CDR2 is SQIVND (reference sequence).

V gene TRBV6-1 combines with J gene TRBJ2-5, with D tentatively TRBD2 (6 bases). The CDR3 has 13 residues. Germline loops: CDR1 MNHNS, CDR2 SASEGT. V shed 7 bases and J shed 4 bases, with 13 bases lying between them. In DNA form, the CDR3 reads TGTGCCAGCATAGGACTATCTGCAGAGACCCAGTACTTC. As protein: CASIGLSAETQYF.

CDR3 nucleotides: TGTGCCAGCAGCCACCCCCTTTTTGGCGGGAGACCCTACGAGCAGTACTTC. Its translation: CASSHPLFGGRPYEQYF. J is TRBJ2-7 and V is TRBV2; 7 bases are shared with TRBD2. This CDR3 contains 17 residues. V was pared by 6 bases and J by 2 bases, with 16 bases of the junction left unmatched. Germline V gene sequence: CDR1 SNHLY, CDR2 FYNNEI. The variable domain in full, completed from reference TRBV2 and TRBJ2-7, reads EPEVTQTPSHQVTQMGQEVILRCVPISNHLYFYWYRQILGQKVEFLVSFYNNEISEKSEIFDDQFSVERPDGSNFTLKIRSTKLEDSAMYFCASSHPLFGGRPYEQYFGPGTRLTVT.

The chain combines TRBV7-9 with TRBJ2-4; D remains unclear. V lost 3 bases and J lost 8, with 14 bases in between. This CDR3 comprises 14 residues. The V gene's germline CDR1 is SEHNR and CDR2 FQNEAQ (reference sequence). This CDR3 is CASSFGYMVDIQYF. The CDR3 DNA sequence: TGTGCCAGCAGCTTTGGGTACATGGTGGACATTCAGTACTTC.

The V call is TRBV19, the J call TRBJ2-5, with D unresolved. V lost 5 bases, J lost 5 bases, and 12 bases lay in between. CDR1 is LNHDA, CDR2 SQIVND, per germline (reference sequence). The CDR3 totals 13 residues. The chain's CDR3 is CASSFAPGETQYF. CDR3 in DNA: TGTGCCAGTAGTTTCGCCCCCGGGGAGACCCAGTACTTC.

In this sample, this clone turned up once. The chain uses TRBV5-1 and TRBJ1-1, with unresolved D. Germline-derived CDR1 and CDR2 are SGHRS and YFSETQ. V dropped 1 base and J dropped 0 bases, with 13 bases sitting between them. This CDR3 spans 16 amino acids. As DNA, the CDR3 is TGCGCCAGCAGCTTGTTGGCTTGGGGAATGAACACTGAAGCTTTCTTT. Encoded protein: CASSLLAWGMNTEAFF.

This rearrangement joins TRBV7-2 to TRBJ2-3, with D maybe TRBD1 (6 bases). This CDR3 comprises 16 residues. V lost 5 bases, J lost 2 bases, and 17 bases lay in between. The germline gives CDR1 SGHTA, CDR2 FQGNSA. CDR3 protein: CASSIQGALLTDTQYF. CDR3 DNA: TGTGCCAGCAGCATACAGGGTGCACTCCTCACAGATACGCAGTATTTT.

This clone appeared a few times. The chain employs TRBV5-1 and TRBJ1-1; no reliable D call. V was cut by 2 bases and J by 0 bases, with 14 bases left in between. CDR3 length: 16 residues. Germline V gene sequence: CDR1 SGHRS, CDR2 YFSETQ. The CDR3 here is CASSFRGGYLNTEAFF. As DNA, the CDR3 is TGCGCCAGCAGCTTCCGGGGAGGGTACTTGAACACTGAAGCTTTCTTT. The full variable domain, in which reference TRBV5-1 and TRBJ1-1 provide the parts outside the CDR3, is KAGVTQTPRYLIKTRGQQVTLSCSPISGHRSVSWYQQTPGQGLQFLFEYFSETQRNKGNFPGRFSGRQFSNSRSEMNVSTLELGDSALYLCASSFRGGYLNTEAFFGQGTRLTVV.

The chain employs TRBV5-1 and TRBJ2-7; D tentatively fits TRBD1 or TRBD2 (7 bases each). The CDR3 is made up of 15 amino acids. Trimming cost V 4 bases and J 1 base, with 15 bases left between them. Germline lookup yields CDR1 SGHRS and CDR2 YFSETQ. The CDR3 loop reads CASSQGGRGSYEQYF. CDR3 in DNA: TGCGCCAGCAGCCAGGGGGGGAGAGGTTCCTACGAGCAGTACTTC.

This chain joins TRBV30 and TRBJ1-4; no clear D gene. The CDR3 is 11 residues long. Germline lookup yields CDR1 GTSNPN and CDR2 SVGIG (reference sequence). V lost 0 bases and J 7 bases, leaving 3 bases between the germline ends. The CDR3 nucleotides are TGTGCCTGGAGTGTTGGTGAAAAACTGTTTTTT. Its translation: CAWSVGEKLFF.

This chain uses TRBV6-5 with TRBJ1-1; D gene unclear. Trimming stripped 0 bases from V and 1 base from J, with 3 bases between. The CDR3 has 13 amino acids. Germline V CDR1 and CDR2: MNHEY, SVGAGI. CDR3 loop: CASSYSKNTEAFF. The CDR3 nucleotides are TGTGCCAGCAGTTACTCGAAGAACACTGAAGCTTTCTTT.

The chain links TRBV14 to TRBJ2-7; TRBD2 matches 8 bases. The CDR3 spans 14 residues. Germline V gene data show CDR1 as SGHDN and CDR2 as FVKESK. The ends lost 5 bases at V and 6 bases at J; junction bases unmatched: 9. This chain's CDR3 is CASSLGLGRGEQYF. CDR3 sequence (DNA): TGTGCCAGCAGCTTGGGACTAGGTAGGGGCGAGCAGTACTTC.

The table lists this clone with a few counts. CDR3 nucleotides: TGTGCCACCCGACGGGGGGATGAGCAGTTCTTC. Translation: CATRRGDEQFF. This sequence joins TRBV19 and TRBJ2-1, with 7 bases fitting TRBD2. The CDR3 sequence is 11 residues long. The trim removed 10 bases at V and 8 bases at J, leaving 5 bases unmatched. Looked up from germline, CDR1 is LNHDA and CDR2 is SQIVND (reference sequence).